This TCR beta chain is drawn from a study of blood T cell repertoires in COVID-19. Generated by immunoSEQ multiplex PCR, the TCRdb table keeps only in-frame clones and is missing some. Here the sample spans 250,000 or so clones, approximately 84% being singletons. The clonotype originates from a man aged 55-75 years who had recovered from COVID-19. Sequencing was carried out using PBMCs or T cells enriched from blood (not recorded which).

This CDR3 reads CASSFMGAGASSSDEQFF. CDR3 nucleotide sequence: TGTGCCAGCAGCTTTATGGGGGCGGGGGCCTCGTCTTCGGATGAGCAGTTCTTC. The chain recombines TRBV7-2 with TRBJ2-1; possible D gene TRBD2, 7 bases. The CDR3 is 18 residues long. Between the trimmed V and J ends, which lost 3 bases and 8 bases, there was a span of 26 bases. The germline V gene encodes CDR1 SGHTA and CDR2 FQGNSA.